The clone carrying this T cell receptor beta chain was seen many times. Its specificity is not known. RNA transcripts gave rise to amplified TCR beta CDR3 regions. The TCR CDR3 was amplified in a first-round RT-PCR using the HTBI primer set. Each CDR3 protein is one row after TCRdb ran MiXCR on the multiplex PCR reads. The sample carries hundreds of thousands of distinct CDR3 sequences, 46% recorded once. Germline V gives CDR1 SNHLY, CDR2 FYNNEI. This CDR3 contains 16 residues. V shed 6 bases and J shed 4 bases, with 21 bases lying between them. This sample was taken from a study of T cells in Graves' hyperthyroidism and ophthalmopathy. Stable hyperthyroidism: no ophthalmopathy progression over 18 months of follow-up. Patients aged 18 to 65 had newly diagnosed hyperthyroidism of under 2 months' duration. Together with thyroid ultrasound, orbital computed tomography, serum thyroxine and TRAb, clinical symptoms were used for diagnoses.

General study points: Using 13 V-J features, a model discriminated ophthalmopathy from stable hyperthyroidism.

Sample: peripheral blood or thyroid tissue (not recorded which). The rearrangement links TRBV2 to TRBJ1-2; tentatively, D is TRBD1 (5 bases). This TCR came from a woman under 30 with Graves' hyperthyroidism. DNA for the CDR3: TGTGCCAGCAGAGGACGGGGCCTAAAAGCTACCTATGGCTACACCTTC. This gives the protein CASRGRGLKATYGYTF.